The rows below give T cell receptor beta chains drawn from one sample of a study of human T cells and chemical hapten exposure. TCRdb reprocessed the RACE reads with MiXCR, giving one entry per CDR3 protein. The sample lists under 110,000 distinct CDR3 sequences, 10% to 15% occurring once. Sequences were derived from whole blood, sampled in connection with sensitization to the hapten diphenylcyclopropenone (DPC). The receptor source for this set is a woman between 45 and 60 years old with alopecia areata. Some clones in this sample may be carry-over from other donors' samples. Both conserved end residues are trimmed from each CDR3.

V	CDR3
TRBV9	ASSVGGTGDNTEAF
TRBV7-6	ASSSRTGLNTEAF
TRBV10-3	AISGTSGGGEQY
TRBV28	ASSFVAGGLTDTQY
TRBV7-2	ASSPTGAVGYGYT
TRBV7-8	ASSTRAGTGELF
TRBV12-3/TRBV12-4	ASSFRISEAF
TRBV7-9	ASSHAGTGRGTEAF
TRBV7-2	ASSRTVFSNQPQH
TRBV6-5	ASTLRAGGTYNEQF
TRBV24-1	ATSESLGTGGSGANVLT
TRBV6-1	ASSVEYSTDTQY
TRBV27	ASSLHAGTYEQY
TRBV24-1	ATSDRGRTEAF
TRBV28	ASSPPGAGEQY
TRBV28	ASSFRDRVRYNEQF
TRBV28	ASMSFTDTQY
TRBV6-2/TRBV6-3	ASRSTRTGPGELF
TRBV6-1	ASSLRAWGRGRFRDSNQPQH
TRBV6-5	ASRRTVQETQY
TRBV29-1	SGKDRGRGEKLF
TRBV3-1	ASSQHYQSTTYEQY
TRBV5-4	ASSLKLGRETQY
TRBV24-1	ATSDLAGQGRETQY
TRBV2	ASSGESGLLTDTQY
TRBV19	ASSMLEVTHPYEQY
TRBV28	ASQAGDPTDTQY
TRBV3-1	ASSQTGVVAF
TRBV5-4	ASSPTAGHYNEQF
TRBV2	ASTENPGGGELF
TRBV12-3/TRBV12-4	ASSLGEAF
TRBV4-1	ASSQDRRGLGEKLF
TRBV4-1	ASSPRDLFVAF
TRBV11-2	ASSPTNTGELF
TRBV5-4	ASSWEDGDTQY
TRBV5-6	ASSLEGLNYEQY
TRBV28	AIFPRTGGSYNEQF
TRBV28	ATLGQGLSNQPQH
TRBV2	ASSTQEGLQETQY
TRBV29-1	SVGEVGQPQH
TRBV18	ASSNTGPPNTEAF
TRBV2	ASSEAVYYNEQF